What follows are 29 T cell receptor beta chains derived from one specimen sequenced in a study of blood T cell repertoires in COVID-19. This table comes from immunoSEQ multiplex PCR, and its TCRdb copy is limited to in-frame clones, with some not included. The sample holds 150,000 to 200,000 clones, roughly 84% seen once. Specimen: PBMCs or T cells enriched from blood (not recorded which). The receptor source for this set is a man aged 45 to 65 who had recovered from COVID-19.

The rearrangement joins TRBV6-5 to TRBJ1-3; TRBD1 is a possible D gene (6 bases). V was pared by 6 bases and J by 3 bases, with 12 bases between. This CDR3 spans 14 amino acids. In germline, CDR1 is MNHEY, CDR2 SVGAGI. CDR3 in amino acids: CASSGQLGGNTIYF. The CDR3 DNA reads TGTGCCAGCAGCGGACAGTTAGGTGGAAACACCATATATTTT.

The V call is TRBV7-9, the J call TRBJ1-1; D is ambiguous. Trimming removed 5 bases at V and 3 bases at J, with 4 bases between. The germline V gene has CDR1 SEHNR and CDR2 FQNEAQ (reference sequence). CDR3 length: 11 residues. CDR3 sequence (DNA): TGTGCCAGCAGCCCGGACACTGAAGCTTTCTTT. Its protein is CASSPDTEAFF.

The chain links TRBV19 to TRBJ2-5; the D gene is possibly TRBD2 (7 bases). This CDR3 comprises 16 residues. Trimming stripped 4 bases from V and 2 bases from J, with 17 bases between. Germline V lookup: CDR1 LNHDA, CDR2 SQIVND (reference sequence). The CDR3, as DNA: TGTGCCAGTAGTAGACATCGGGCGGGGGCTCAAGAGACCCAGTACTTC. Encoded protein: CASSRHRAGAQETQYF.

This clone was seen a single time. This sequence joins TRBV10-3 and TRBJ2-1, with 8 bases aligning to TRBD2. V was pared by 5 bases and J by 8 bases, with 2 bases of the junction left unmatched. Germline V gene data show CDR1 as ENHRY and CDR2 as SYGVKD. The CDR3 sequence is 12 residues long. This CDR3 is CAISPRGDEQFF. CDR3 nucleotide sequence: TGTGCCATCAGTCCGCGGGGGGATGAGCAGTTCTTC.

CDR3 region: CASSNDLAGEAFF. Written as DNA, the CDR3 is TGTGCCAGCAGCAATGACTTGGCCGGCGAAGCTTTCTTT. This chain links TRBV5-4 with TRBJ1-1; no firm D call. Germline V CDR1 and CDR2: SGHNT, YYREEE (reference sequence). Trimming stripped 4 bases from V and 8 bases from J, with 15 bases between. The CDR3 has 13 residues. The complete variable domain, with remaining parts taken from reference TRBV5-4 and TRBJ1-1, reads ETGVTQSPTHLIKTRGQQVTLRCSSQSGHNTVSWYQQALGQGPQFIFQYYREEENGRGNFPPRFSGLQFPNYSSELNVNALELDDSALYLCASSNDLAGEAFFGQGTRLTVV.

This chain joins TRBV27 and TRBJ2-3; no definite D call. CDR1 is MNHEY and CDR2 is SMNVEV in the germline V gene (reference sequence). This CDR3 spans 13 amino acids. V lost 2 bases to trimming and J lost 1 base, with 4 bases between them. The CDR3: CASSLVGTDTQYF. In nucleotides, the CDR3 is TGTGCCAGCAGTTTAGTAGGCACAGATACGCAGTATTTT.

The chain uses TRBV2 and TRBJ1-1, with 8 bases aligning to TRBD1. V lost 6 bases, J lost 1 base, and 10 bases stayed unmatched. CDR1 is SNHLY and CDR2 is FYNNEI in the germline V gene. This CDR3 spans 16 amino acids. The CDR3 sequence: CASSASLGQGNTEAFF. The CDR3 nucleotides read TGTGCCAGCAGCGCCAGCCTAGGACAGGGGAACACTGAAGCTTTCTTT.

The V gene is TRBV9, the J gene TRBJ1-6; tentatively, D is TRBD1 (5 bases). This CDR3 is built from 14 residues. V lost 2 bases and J 6 bases, leaving 9 bases between the germline ends. Germline V CDR1 and CDR2: SGDLS, YYNGEE. CDR3 region: CASSVGGFNSPLHF. The CDR3 DNA reads TGTGCCAGCAGCGTCGGGGGGTTTAATTCACCCCTCCACTTT.

V usage is TRBV9 and J usage is TRBJ1-1, with a tentative D call TRBD1 (5 bases). This CDR3 has 13 residues. V gave up 0 bases and J gave up 3 bases, with 6 bases separating them. CDR1 is SGDLS, CDR2 YYNGEE, per germline. CDR3 amino acids: CASSVGGDTEAFF. The CDR3 nucleotides read TGTGCCAGCAGCGTAGGGGGGGACACTGAAGCTTTCTTT.

This chain links TRBV5-4 with TRBJ1-3; D is uncertain. The CDR3 is 15 amino acids. The germline gives CDR1 SGHNT, CDR2 YYREEE (reference sequence). V shed 4 bases and J shed 0 bases, with 11 bases lying between them. The CDR3 DNA reads TGTGCCAGCAGCCCAAGCGCAGCCTCTGGAAACACCATATATTTT. It translates to CASSPSAASGNTIYF.

The chain employs TRBV2 and TRBJ1-5, with D perhaps matching TRBD1 (6 bases). The V gene lost 4 bases and the J gene lost 0 bases, with 10 bases spanning the gap. The CDR3 length is 15 residues. The germline gives CDR1 SNHLY, CDR2 FYNNEI. CDR3 region: CASSGTADSNQPQHF. The CDR3 DNA reads as TGTGCCAGCAGTGGGACAGCCGATAGCAATCAGCCCCAGCATTTT.

V and J are TRBV10-2 and TRBJ1-6, with TRBD1 identical over 7 bases. There are 16 residues in the CDR3. Trimming removed 7 bases from V and 6 bases from J; junction bases left unmatched: 12. In germline, CDR1 is WSHSY, CDR2 SAAADI. This CDR3 is CASIQTGSALNSPLHF. Here the CDR3 DNA reads TGCGCCAGCATCCAGACAGGGAGCGCCCTTAATTCACCCCTCCACTTT.

The chain couples TRBV3-1 (or the pseudogene TRBV3-2) to TRBJ1-1; the D is unclear. The V gene's germline CDR1 is LGHDT and CDR2 YNNKEL (reference sequence). The V end was cut by 3 bases, the J end by 1 base, with 9 bases between. The CDR3 consists of 14 residues. The CDR3 region is CASSQWTENTEAFF. The CDR3, as DNA: TGTGCCAGCAGCCAGTGGACTGAGAACACTGAAGCTTTCTTT.

The V call is TRBV2, the J call TRBJ1-4; the D gene is possibly TRBD1 (5 bases). CDR1 is SNHLY, CDR2 FYNNEI, per germline. This CDR3 region has 14 residues. V shed 6 bases and J shed 5 bases, with 13 bases lying between them. The CDR3 here is CASSAGRLNEKLFF. CDR3 bases: TGTGCCAGCAGCGCAGGGCGCCTGAATGAAAAACTGTTTTTT.

The CDR3 DNA reads as TGCGCCAGCAGCTTGGAGAGCTCCTACAATGAGCAGTTCTTC. Translating it yields CASSLESSYNEQFF. V is TRBV5-1 and J is TRBJ2-1; D call uncertain. Germline-derived CDR1 and CDR2 are SGHRS and YFSETQ. Trimming left V 0 bases short and J 0 bases short, with 4 bases between. The CDR3 consists of 14 residues.

V and J are TRBV18 and TRBJ2-3; TRBD1 matches at 7 bases. Germline V CDR1 and CDR2: KGHSH, LQKENI. This CDR3 spans 16 amino acids. Trimming removed 2 bases from V and 0 bases from J; junction bases left unmatched: 5. This chain's CDR3 is CASSPLGQTSTDTQYF. CDR3 bases: TGTGCCAGCTCACCATTGGGACAGACTAGCACAGATACGCAGTATTTT.

The chain links TRBV6-5 to TRBJ2-1; TRBD2 matches at 9 bases. The ends lost 5 bases at V and 8 bases at J; junction bases unmatched: 10. CDR1 and CDR2 (germline): MNHEY, SVGAGI. This CDR3 spans 15 amino acids. The CDR3 loop is CASSKRAGGAHEQFF. As DNA, the CDR3 is TGTGCCAGCAGTAAACGAGCGGGGGGAGCCCATGAGCAGTTCTTC.

This clone has only a few counts. The chain carries TRBV6-5 and TRBJ2-5; the D gene is possibly TRBD2 (7 bases). Germline V gene lookup returns CDR1 MNHEY and CDR2 SVGAGI. The CDR3 spans 12 residues. V lost 9 bases to trimming and J lost 5 bases, with 13 bases between them. CDR3 in DNA: TGTGCCAGTCGAGGGGGGGCGGAGACCCAGTACTTC. Translated, it gives CASRGGAETQYF.

The V and J genes are TRBV5-6 and TRBJ2-5, with TRBD2 matching 11 bases. V dropped 1 base and J dropped 5; count of bases not matched to a gene: 7. The CDR3 loop spans 16 amino acids. Germline V CDR1 and CDR2: SGHDT, YYEEEE. CDR3 in amino acids: CASSLILAGGPETQYF. CDR3 bases: TGTGCCAGCAGCTTGATCCTAGCGGGGGGCCCGGAGACCCAGTACTTC.

The chain carries TRBV24-1 and TRBJ2-3; possible D gene TRBD1, 6 bases. Per the germline V gene, CDR1 is KGHDR and CDR2 is SFDVKD. This CDR3 region has 14 residues. The V gene lost 6 bases and the J gene lost 3 bases, with 12 bases spanning the gap. CDR3 bases: TGTGCCACCAGTAGGGCAGGGGATACAGATACGCAGTATTTT. This gives the protein CATSRAGDTDTQYF.

The chain has TRBV21-1 and TRBJ2-7; TRBD1, the table's D call, lacks a check against the DNA. TRBV21-1 is a known pseudogene. CDR3 length: 15 residues. DNA for the CDR3: TGTGCCAGCAGCAAAGTCAGGGGGCGCATGGTCGAGCAGTACTTC. This sequence encodes CASSKVRGRMVEQYF.

The table lists this clone with a few counts. The genes are TRBV6-6 and TRBJ1-1, with 8 bases that match TRBD1. Germline CDR1 reads MNHNY; CDR2 reads SVGAGI (reference sequence). V was pared by 6 bases and J by 0 bases, with 12 bases of the junction left unmatched. The CDR3 totals 17 residues. DNA for the CDR3: TGTGCCAGCAGCCGAGGACAGGGTCAAGGACTGAACACTGAAGCTTTCTTT. Its translation: CASSRGQGQGLNTEAFF.

The genes are TRBV12-3 or TRBV12-4 and TRBJ1-1; 8 bases match TRBD1. Trimming took 4 bases from V and 12 from J; bases not matched to a gene: 7. The CDR3 loop spans 12 amino acids. CDR3 residues: CASSYPQGATFF. CDR3 DNA sequence: TGTGCCAGCAGTTACCCCCAGGGGGCAACTTTCTTT.

This clone was counted once. The chain is built from TRBV3-1 (or the pseudogene TRBV3-2) and TRBJ1-2, with 10 bases aligning to TRBD1. CDR3 length: 19 residues. Germline CDR1 and CDR2: LGHDT and YNNKEL (reference sequence). J lost 1 base, V lost 1 base, and 12 bases had no gene match. The CDR3 is CASSQVGPGQGSLNYGYTF. The DNA for the CDR3 is TGTGCCAGCAGCCAAGTGGGACCGGGACAGGGGAGTCTTAACTATGGCTACACCTTC.

This clone was detected only a few times. Here the CDR3 DNA reads TGCGCCAGCAGCCAAGACAGGGGGTCTGAAGCTTTCTTT. Translated, it gives CASSQDRGSEAFF. The chain uses TRBV4-1 and TRBJ1-1, with TRBD1 matching 7 bases. The CDR3 loop spans 13 amino acids. The V segment lost 0 bases and the J segment 6 bases; nucleotides outside the gene matches: 1. CDR1 MGHRA and CDR2 YSYEKL come from the germline V gene.

This chain joins TRBV12-3 or TRBV12-4 and TRBJ2-1, with D perhaps matching TRBD1 (6 bases). The CDR3 runs 13 residues. Trimming removed 8 bases at V and 7 bases at J, with 15 bases between. The CDR3 sequence: CASRQAGQNEQFF. The CDR3 nucleotides read TGTGCCAGCCGACAGGCCGGGCAGAATGAGCAGTTCTTC.

V gene TRBV29-1 combines with J gene TRBJ1-1, with D possibly matching TRBD1 (6 bases). Deletions cut 4 bases from V and 4 bases from J, with 13 bases between. Germline CDR1 SQVTM, CDR2 ANQGSEA. The length of the CDR3 is 13 residues. The CDR3 DNA follows: TGCAGCGTTGTTGGCGTAGGGGGCACTGAAGCTTTCTTT. Residues: CSVVGVGGTEAFF.

This chain connects TRBV3-1 (or the pseudogene TRBV3-2) to TRBJ1-6, with TRBD1 as a possible D gene (5 bases). Trimming cost V 0 bases and J 0 bases, with 15 bases left between them. The CDR3 totals 19 residues. Germline V gene lookup returns CDR1 LGHDT and CDR2 YNNKEL (reference sequence). This CDR3 reads CASSQDFTGRSSYNSPLHF. CDR3 nucleotides: TGTGCCAGCAGCCAAGATTTCACAGGTAGGAGCTCCTATAATTCACCCCTCCACTTT.

The table lists this clone with a count of one. The V and J genes are TRBV6-5 and TRBJ1-6; 8 bases fit TRBD1. Trimming took 6 bases from V and 0 from J; bases not matched to a gene: 1. The CDR3 extends over 15 amino acids. The germline CDR1 and CDR2 sequences are MNHEY and SVGAGI. The CDR3 protein is CASRGTGSYNSPLHF. In DNA form, the CDR3 reads TGTGCCAGCAGGGGGACAGGCTCCTATAATTCACCCCTCCACTTT.